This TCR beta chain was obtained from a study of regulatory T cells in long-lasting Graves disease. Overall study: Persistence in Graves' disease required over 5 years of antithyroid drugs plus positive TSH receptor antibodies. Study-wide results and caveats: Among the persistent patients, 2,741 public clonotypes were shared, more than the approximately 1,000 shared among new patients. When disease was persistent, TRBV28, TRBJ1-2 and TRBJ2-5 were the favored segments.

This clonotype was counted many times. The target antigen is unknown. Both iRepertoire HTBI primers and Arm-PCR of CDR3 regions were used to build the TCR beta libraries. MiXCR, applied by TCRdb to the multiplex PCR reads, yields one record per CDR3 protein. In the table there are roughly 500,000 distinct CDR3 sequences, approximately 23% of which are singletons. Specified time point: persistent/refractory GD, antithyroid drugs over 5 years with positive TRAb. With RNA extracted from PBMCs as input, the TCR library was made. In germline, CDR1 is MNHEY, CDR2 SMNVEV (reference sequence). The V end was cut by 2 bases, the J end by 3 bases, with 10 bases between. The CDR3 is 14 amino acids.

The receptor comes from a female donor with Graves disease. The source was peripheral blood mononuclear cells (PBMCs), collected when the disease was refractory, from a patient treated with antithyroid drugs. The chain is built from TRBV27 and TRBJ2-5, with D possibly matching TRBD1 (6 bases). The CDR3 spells CASSLNRAEETQYF. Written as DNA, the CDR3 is TGTGCCAGCAGTTTAAACAGGGCGGAAGAGACCCAGTACTTC.